This is a list of T cell receptor beta chains from one sample in a study of graft-versus-host responses after intestinal transplantation. Generated by immunoSEQ multiplex PCR, the TCRdb table keeps only in-frame clones and is missing some. The sample contains fewer than 8,000 clones, 22% of which appear only once. The sample consisted of alloreactive CD4+ T cells from a mixed lymphocyte reaction culture, taken before transplantation. The source is a human patient who was an organ donor for intestinal transplantation. CDR3s include the opening cysteine and the closing phenylalanine or tryptophan. A D gene is named only where the DNA matches it firmly. A clone size is listed for some rows: how often the clone was seen (once, few, many), or a class if it is expanded.

abundance	d_gene	v_gene	j_gene	len	CDR3nt	CDR3aa
medium-sized	TRBD1	TRBV18	TRBJ1-2	17	TGTGCCAGCTCACCCTCCGGGACAGGGGCCGGGTTCTATGGCTACACCTTC	CASSPSGTGAGFYGYTF
few	TRBD1	TRBV5-6	TRBJ2-5	13	TGTGCCAGCAGCTTTACAGGGGTTGAGACCCAGTACTTC	CASSFTGVETQYF
few	-	TRBV11-2	TRBJ2-3	16	TGTGCCAGCAGCTTGGCCCCGCTCATTATCACAGATACGCAGTATTTT	CASSLAPLIITDTQYF
-	-	TRBV5-6	TRBJ2-7	13	TGTGCCAGCAGCTTGTCTGGGCGCTACGAGCAGTACTTC	CASSLSGRYEQYF
few	TRBD1	TRBV7-3	TRBJ2-6	17	TGTGCCAGCAGCTTGGGGACAGGGTACCTTGGGGCCAACGTCCTGACTTTC	CASSLGTGYLGANVLTF
-	-	TRBV19	TRBJ1-2	17	TGTGCCAGTAGTTCGTCAAGGGCAAATCGAAAGACCTATGGCTACACCTTC	CASSSSRANRKTYGYTF
once	TRBD1	TRBV5-8	TRBJ2-1	15	TGTGCCAGCAGCTTTAGGACAGGGTCGGTTCATGAGCAGTTCTTC	CASSFRTGSVHEQFF
medium-sized	TRBD1	TRBV6-1	TRBJ2-7	14	TGTGCCAGCAGTACATCGACAGGGGTGGTCGAGCAGTACTTC	CASSTSTGVVEQYF
medium-sized	-	TRBV7-2	TRBJ2-7	14	TGTGCCAGCAGCTTAGAGGCTTTGGGGCTCGAGCAGTACTTC	CASSLEALGLEQYF
-	TRBD1	TRBV6-1	TRBJ1-1	12	TGTGCCACTCGGACAGGGCTGACTGAAGCTTTCTTT	CATRTGLTEAFF
medium-sized	-	TRBV4-2	TRBJ2-1	17	TGTGCCAGCAGCCAAGCCTATCTGCAAGTCGCCTACAATGAGCAGTTCTTC	CASSQAYLQVAYNEQFF
few	-	TRBV7-4	TRBJ1-4	17	TGTGCCAGCAGCCTCCTATATACACGGGAGGGTCAGGAAAAACTGTTTTTT	CASSLLYTREGQEKLFF
many	-	TRBV9	TRBJ1-2	13	TGTGCCAGCAGCCTATTACTGGGGGGGGGCTACACCTTC	CASSLLLGGGYTF
-	-	TRBV7-6	TRBJ2-5	14	TGTGCTAGCAGCTCTGTACACGGATATGAGACCCAGTACTTC	CASSSVHGYETQYF
-	-	TRBV21-1	TRBJ2-5	18	TGTGCCAGCAGCAAAGTTCCTAGCGGGGGAATCAACCAAGAGACCCAGTACTTC	CASSKVPSGGINQETQYF
few	-	TRBV4-3	TRBJ1-5	14	TGCGCCAGCAGCCAGGGATGGGTTGGTAAGCCCCAGCATTTT	CASSQGWVGKPQHF
few	TRBD2	TRBV7-2	TRBJ2-5	17	TGTGCCAGCAGCTTTGGATCACTAGCGGCATCGTCAGAGACCCAGTACTTC	CASSFGSLAASSETQYF
-	-	TRBV5-1	TRBJ2-1	15	TGCGCCAGCAGCTTAACCCTTAGCTCCTACAACGAGCAGTTCTTC	CASSLTLSSYNEQFF
-	-	TRBV5-1	TRBJ1-5	14	TGCGCCAGCGTGGATTGGGGGCGGAATCAGCCCCAGCATTTT	CASVDWGRNQPQHF
medium-sized	TRBD1	TRBV11-2	TRBJ2-3	15	TGTGCCAGCAGCTTGACAGGGGGGATCACAGATACGCAGTATTTT	CASSLTGGITDTQYF
-	TRBD2	TRBV11-2	TRBJ2-5	16	TGTGCCAGCAGCTTCCTAGCGGGGAGGGTAGTCGAGACCCAGTACTTC	CASSFLAGRVVETQYF
-	-	TRBV7-3	TRBJ2-5	13	TGTGCCAGCAGCTTTATCGCCCTGGGGACCCAGTACTTC	CASSFIALGTQYF
few	-	TRBV29-1	TRBJ1-4	11	TGCAGCGCCCGGAGGAATGAAAAACTGTTTTTT	CSARRNEKLFF
-	-	TRBV11-2	TRBJ1-2	17	TGTGCCAGCAGCATACTGATAGCAAGCAGAAAGACCTATGGCTACACCTTC	CASSILIASRKTYGYTF
medium-sized	-	TRBV5-1	TRBJ1-1	14	TGCGCCAGCAGCTTCGGACTCATGAACACTGAAGCTTTCTTT	CASSFGLMNTEAFF
few	-	TRBV28	TRBJ1-4	14	TGTGCCAGCAACCAGTACGGACCTAATGAAAAACTGTTTTTT	CASNQYGPNEKLFF
-	-	TRBV5-3	TRBJ2-3	13	TGTGCCAGCAGCTTGTTAGGGATAGATACGCAGTATTTT	CASSLLGIDTQYF
-	-	TRBV10-3	TRBJ2-3	13	TGTGCCATCAGGGACTCCCACACAGATACGCAGTATTTT	CAIRDSHTDTQYF
few	TRBD1	TRBV7-7	TRBJ2-5	14	TGTGCTAGCAGCCCCGGCAGGGGGAGTCAGACCCAGTACTTC	CASSPGRGSQTQYF
-	-	TRBV7-2	TRBJ1-4	13	TGTGCCAGCAGGTTACAGGGCGGTGAAAAACTGTTTTTT	CASRLQGGEKLFF